The clone carrying this T cell receptor (beta chain) was observed a few times. The data derive from a study of blood T cell repertoires in COVID-19. Sequencing was performed with immunoSEQ multiplex PCR; in TCRdb, only in-frame clones are kept and a portion is missing. Altogether 200,000 to 300,000 clones are present, almost 85% being singletons, with the ten largest covering over 7.5%. The receptor comes from a woman aged 45-65 years with acute COVID-19. The source material was PBMCs or T cells enriched from blood (not recorded which).

Here the CDR3 reads CAISVDGSSGNTIYF. The CDR3 DNA reads TGTGCCATCAGTGTAGACGGGAGCTCTGGAAACACCATATATTTT. The chain recombines TRBV10-3 with TRBJ1-3; D gene unclear. Trimming left V 4 bases short and J 0 bases short, with 10 bases between. The germline CDR1 and CDR2 sequences are ENHRY and SYGVKD. This CDR3 contains 15 residues.